A selection of T cell receptor beta chains follows, all from one sample in a study of response to subunit inactivated influenza vaccine. TCRdb fed the RT-PCR reads into MiXCR, producing one record per CDR3 protein. This table holds about 520,000 distinct CDR3 sequences, approximately 6.9% found once. The sample here was PBMCs from blood, taken roughly 24 months after vaccination. The receptor set was obtained from a man between 50 and 69 years old who received an inactivated influenza vaccine. Both conserved end residues are part of each CDR3. D genes are given only for firm matches. Clone size is shown for a subset of rows, as once, few, many or a class of expanded clone.

TRBJ1-1,.,many,TRBV7-9,TGTGCCAGCAGCTTAGGGGGGGGCTTCGCTGAAGCTTTCTTT,CASSLGGGFAEAFF
TRBJ1-6,.,many,TRBV18,TGTGCCAGCTCACCGACGACAGTTAATTCACCCCTCCACTTT,CASSPTTVNSPLHF
TRBJ1-5,TRBD1,.,TRBV5-1,TGCGCCAGCAGCAGGGGGACAGATCAGCCCCAGCATTTT,CASSRGTDQPQHF
TRBJ1-2,.,.,TRBV29-1,TGCAGCGCTGACGGGCAGGACTATGGCTACACCTTC,CSADGQDYGYTF
TRBJ1-1,.,.,TRBV18,TGTGCCAGCTCACCAGCAGGCCTAGGGGCTGAAGCTTTCTTT,CASSPAGLGAEAFF
TRBJ2-1,.,many,TRBV4-3,TGCGCCAGCAGCCAAGATTGGGCTAGCCGCGACAATGAGCAGTTCTTC,CASSQDWASRDNEQFF
TRBJ2-7,.,few,TRBV28,TGTGCCAGCACCGACAGTGACAGAGGGAACTACGAGCAGTACTTC,CASTDSDRGNYEQYF
TRBJ1-1,.,.,TRBV2,TGTGCCAGCGGTCGAGCAGAAGGTAACACTGAAGCTTTCTTT,CASGRAEGNTEAFF
TRBJ2-1,TRBD2,.,TRBV12-3/TRBV12-4,TGTGCCAGCAGTTATTCGCGGGAGAACAATGAGCAGTTCTTC,CASSYSRENNEQFF
TRBJ2-2,TRBD1,.,TRBV7-2,TGTGCCAGCAGCATCGGACAGGGGCGAACCGGGGAGCTGTTTTTT,CASSIGQGRTGELFF
TRBJ1-4,.,few,TRBV7-9,TGTGCCAGCAGCTTCTTTCAGGGGCCTAATGAAAAACTGTTTTTT,CASSFFQGPNEKLFF
TRBJ2-7,TRBD2,.,TRBV20-1,TGCAGTGCTAGAGTTGCGCGGGAGGCTTCCTACGAGCAGTACTTC,CSARVAREASYEQYF
TRBJ2-7,.,many,TRBV5-1,TGCGCCAGCAGCTTGGGTGGACAGGAGGGCCGGGAGCAGTACTTC,CASSLGGQEGREQYF
TRBJ2-1,TRBD2,.,TRBV7-2,TGTGCCAGCAGCTCCGGGACTAGCGGAAACTCCTACAATGAGCAGTTCTTC,CASSSGTSGNSYNEQFF
TRBJ2-5,.,.,TRBV20-1,TGCAGTGCTTTAGTTGTGGGGGGGCCCACGAGGGAGACCCAGTACTTC,CSALVVGGPTRETQYF
TRBJ2-1,TRBD2,few,TRBV27,TGTGCCAGCAGTCCCGTGACTAGCGGGAGAAGTCTCCAGTTCTTC,CASSPVTSGRSLQFF
TRBJ2-5,TRBD1,.,TRBV5-1,TGCGCCAGCAGCTTGGGGCCGGGACAGGGGAGCCGGGAGACCCAGTACTTC,CASSLGPGQGSRETQYF
TRBJ1-1,.,.,TRBV25-1,TGTGCCACCGCGGAGGGGGGGGGCACTGAAGCTTTCTTT,CATAEGGGTEAFF
TRBJ1-4,TRBD1,.,TRBV5-6,TGTGCCAGCAGCTTGGTGTGGGACAGGGATAATGAAAAACTGTTTTTT,CASSLVWDRDNEKLFF
TRBJ1-4,TRBD1,many,TRBV11-2,TGTGCCAGCAGCAGGACAGGGGGCGGTGAAAAACTGTTTTTT,CASSRTGGGEKLFF
TRBJ2-7,.,many,TRBV15,TGTGCCACCAGCGGACTACCCGGCCAGACGACCTACGAGCAGTACTTC,CATSGLPGQTTYEQYF
TRBJ2-3,.,.,TRBV12-3/TRBV12-4,TGTGCCAGCAGTTCGGAAGACCCAGGGATAAGGGGCACAGATACGCAGTATTTT,CASSSEDPGIRGTDTQYF
TRBJ2-5,TRBD2,few,TRBV6-5,TGTGCCAGCAGTTACTCGGGGGGGGGAGAAGAGACCCAGTACTTC,CASSYSGGGEETQYF
TRBJ2-7,TRBD1,few,TRBV27,TGTGCCAGCAGCCCAGACTCCAGGGGGGAGCAGTACTTC,CASSPDSRGEQYF
TRBJ2-1,.,few,TRBV14,TGTGCCAGCAGCCAGGTGGGCCACTACCCCCCGTCGGGTAACAATGAGCAGTTCTTC,CASSQVGHYPPSGNNEQFF
TRBJ2-1,.,medium-sized,TRBV7-9,TGTGCCAGCAGCCCCGGGATGGCCAGCTCACGCAATGAGCAGTTCTTC,CASSPGMASSRNEQFF
TRBJ2-5,.,many,TRBV28,TGTGCCAGCAGCATAGCCGTCAAAAGATTAGATGGTGAGACCCAGTACTTC,CASSIAVKRLDGETQYF
TRBJ2-3,.,few,TRBV7-9,TGTGCCAGCAGCTTAGCCCCGGTAGCCGGAATGGTGGATACGCAGTATTTT,CASSLAPVAGMVDTQYF
TRBJ1-1,TRBD1,many,TRBV4-3,TGCGCCAGCAGCCAGGCCCAGGGGGCGTTGACTGAAGCTTTCTTT,CASSQAQGALTEAFF
TRBJ2-2,.,few,TRBV7-6,TGTGCCAGCAGCTTAGATGAGCGGCAAGGCCCCGGGGAGCTGTTTTTT,CASSLDERQGPGELFF
TRBJ2-5,TRBD2,.,TRBV9,TGTGCCAGCAGCGTAGCTAGCGGGGGGAGCCAAGAGACCCAGTACTTC,CASSVASGGSQETQYF
TRBJ1-1,TRBD1,.,TRBV20-1,TGCAGTGCTAGACCGGGACAGGGGGCGGCTGAAGCTTTCTTT,CSARPGQGAAEAFF
TRBJ2-2,.,many,TRBV7-9,TGTGCCAGCAGCGCCGTGTGGGGGCTGGCGGCCGGGGAGCTGTTTTTT,CASSAVWGLAAGELFF
TRBJ2-7,.,few,TRBV12-3/TRBV12-4,TGTGCCAGCAGTTTAGCCCCGATCTCCTACGAGCAGTACTTC,CASSLAPISYEQYF
TRBJ2-7,.,many,TRBV12-3/TRBV12-4,TGTGCCAGCAGTTGGGGCTTTAACGAGCAGTACTTC,CASSWGFNEQYF
TRBJ2-3,TRBD2,many,TRBV5-1,TGCGCCAGCAGCTTACTAGCGGGGGGGCGAGATACGCAGTATTTT,CASSLLAGGRDTQYF
TRBJ2-5,.,few,TRBV20-1,TGCAGTGCTAGAGATCGTTTAGGGACTGCACAAGAGACCCAGTACTTC,CSARDRLGTAQETQYF
TRBJ2-2,.,few,TRBV29-1,TGCAGCGTCCGCGACAGATACACCGGGGAGCTGTTTTTT,CSVRDRYTGELFF
TRBJ2-1,TRBD2,few,TRBV5-6,TGTGCCAGCAGCCATCAGGAGGGGTCTAGCGGCACATCGTATGAGCAGTTCTTC,CASSHQEGSSGTSYEQFF
TRBJ1-6,.,.,TRBV7-9,TGTGCCAGCAGCTTAATCCAACAGGGTAATTCACCCCTCCACTTT,CASSLIQQGNSPLHF
TRBJ2-6,TRBD1,few,TRBV6-5,TGTGCCAGCAGTCACGGGACAGGGCTCGGGGCCAACGTCCTGACTTTC,CASSHGTGLGANVLTF
TRBJ1-5,.,few,TRBV12-3/TRBV12-4,TGTGCCAGCAGTTCTATGAGGGTGATTCAGCCCCAGCATTTT,CASSSMRVIQPQHF
TRBJ2-2,.,.,TRBV20-1,TGCAGTGCATTAATAGGCGGGGAGCTGTTTTTT,CSALIGGELFF
TRBJ2-7,TRBD2,many,TRBV15,TGTGCCACCAGCAGACTAGCGGGGGGTTACGAGCAGTACTTC,CATSRLAGGYEQYF
TRBJ1-2,.,.,TRBV7-9,TGTGCCAGCAGCTTAGAACCCGACTATGGCTACACCTTC,CASSLEPDYGYTF
TRBJ2-7,TRBD2,.,TRBV27,TGTGCCAGCAGTTTATCTCCCGCTAGCGGGAGACTGTATGAGCAGTACTTC,CASSLSPASGRLYEQYF
TRBJ2-1,TRBD2,.,TRBV6-2/TRBV6-3,TGTGCCAGCAGCGCAAGGACTAGCGGGGGGAATGAGCAGTTCTTC,CASSARTSGGNEQFF
TRBJ2-3,.,.,TRBV25-1,TGTGCCAGCAGTGAGGGGAGTGATGCTGCCACGCAGTATTTT,CASSEGSDAATQYF
TRBJ2-7,TRBD2,.,TRBV15,TGTGCCACCAGCAGAGCTGCCGGGACTAGGGGCGAGCAGTACTTC,CATSRAAGTRGEQYF
TRBJ2-3,.,few,TRBV12-5,TGTGCTAGTGGCTACGGGACAAGGAGAGATACGCAGTATTTT,CASGYGTRRDTQYF
TRBJ1-1,.,.,TRBV7-9,TGTGCCAGCAGCCGATACGGAGGGAACACTGAAGCTTTCTTT,CASSRYGGNTEAFF
TRBJ2-7,TRBD2,.,TRBV7-9,TGTGCCAGCAGCTTACACGGACTAGCGGGGTATAACTACGAGCAGTACTTC,CASSLHGLAGYNYEQYF
TRBJ1-1,TRBD1,many,TRBV10-3,TGTGCCACCTTACGGACAGGCCAGAACACTGAAGCTTTCTTT,CATLRTGQNTEAFF
TRBJ1-2,TRBD1,many,TRBV27,TGTGCCAGCAGGTCCCAGGGGGTCGGCTATGGCTACACCTTC,CASRSQGVGYGYTF